The T cell receptor beta chain described here comes from a study of T cell responses to AZD1222 COVID-19 vaccine. Study conclusions and caveats: Donor demographics were predominantly white British with a female majority; clonal diversity may be underestimated. Baseline seropositives among AZD1222 recipients totaled only five or six. Among spike-specific TCRs, nearly half reportedly target unmutated variant regions. There were vaccine-associated CD4 TCRs across spike, dominant at 160-218 and 743-854.

As concerns this clone: Antigen specificity is unknown.

Only in-frame clones appear in the TCRdb table, and some are missing; sequencing was by immunoSEQ multiplex PCR. The sample includes around 170,000 clones, around 90% of them seen just once. Germline lookup yields CDR1 MNHEY and CDR2 SMNVEV (reference sequence). J lost 4 bases, V lost 4 bases, and 6 bases had no gene match. The CDR3 sequence is 15 residues long. This TCR derives from an adult in good health. This sequence joins TRBV27 and TRBJ2-2, with 7 bases fitting TRBD1. Source: peripheral blood, taken on day 0 of AZD1222 vaccination. CDR3 amino acids: CASSYGTDATGELFF. CDR3 DNA sequence: TGTGCCAGCAGTTACGGGACAGACGCCACCGGGGAGCTGTTTTTT.